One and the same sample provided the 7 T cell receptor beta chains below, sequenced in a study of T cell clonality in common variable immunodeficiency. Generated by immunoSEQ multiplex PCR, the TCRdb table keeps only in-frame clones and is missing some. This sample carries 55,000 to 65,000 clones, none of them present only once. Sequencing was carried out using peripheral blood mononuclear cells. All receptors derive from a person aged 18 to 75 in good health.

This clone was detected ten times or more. The covered CDR3 bases are TGTGCCAGCAGTTCGGGGACAGGGTTCGACGAG. As protein: CASSSGTGFDE. The CDR3 in full is CASSSGTGFDEQYF. J is TRBJ2-7 and V is TRBV12-3 or TRBV12-4; TRBD1 matches 9 bases. The read falls 3 residues short of the CDR3 end, and the missing part is taken from the germline J gene. Germline trimming cut 4 bases from V and 5 bases from J; bases unmatched to any gene: 6. The CDR3 totals 14 residues.

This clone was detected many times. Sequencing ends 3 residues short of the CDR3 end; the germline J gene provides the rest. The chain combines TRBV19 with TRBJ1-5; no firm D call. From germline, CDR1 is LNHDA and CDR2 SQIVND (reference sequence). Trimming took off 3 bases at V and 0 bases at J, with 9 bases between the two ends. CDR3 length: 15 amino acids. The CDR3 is CASSMGRSSNQPQHF. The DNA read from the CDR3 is TGTGCCAGTAGTATGGGCCGGAGTAGCAATCAGCCC. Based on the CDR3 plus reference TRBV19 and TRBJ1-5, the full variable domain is DGGITQSPKYLFRKEGQNVTLSCEQNLNHDAMYWYRQDPGQGLRLIYYSQIVNDFQKGDIAEGYSVSREKKESFPLTVTSAQKNPTAFYLCASSMGRSSNQPQHFGDGTRLSIL.

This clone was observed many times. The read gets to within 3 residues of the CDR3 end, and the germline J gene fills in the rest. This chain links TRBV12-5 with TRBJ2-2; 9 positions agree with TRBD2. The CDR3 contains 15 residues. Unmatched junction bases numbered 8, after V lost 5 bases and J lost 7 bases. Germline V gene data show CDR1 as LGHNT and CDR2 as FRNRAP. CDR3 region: CASGLTSGWNGELFF. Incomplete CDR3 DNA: TGTGCTAGTGGTCTAACTAGCGGGTGGAACGGGGAG.

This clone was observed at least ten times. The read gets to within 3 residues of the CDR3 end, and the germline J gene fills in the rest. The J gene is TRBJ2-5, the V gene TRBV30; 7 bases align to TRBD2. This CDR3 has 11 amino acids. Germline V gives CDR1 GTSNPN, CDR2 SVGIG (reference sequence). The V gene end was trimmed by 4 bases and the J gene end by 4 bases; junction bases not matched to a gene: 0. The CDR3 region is CAWTSGETQYF. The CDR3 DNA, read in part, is TGTGCCTGGACTAGCGGAGAGACC.

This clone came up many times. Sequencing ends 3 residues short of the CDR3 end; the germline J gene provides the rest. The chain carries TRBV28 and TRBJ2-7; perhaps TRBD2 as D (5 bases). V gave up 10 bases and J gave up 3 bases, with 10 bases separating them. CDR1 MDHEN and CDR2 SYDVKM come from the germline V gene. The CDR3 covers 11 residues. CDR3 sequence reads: CATSAGYEQYF. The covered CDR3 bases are TGTGCCACCTCCGCGGGCTACGAG.

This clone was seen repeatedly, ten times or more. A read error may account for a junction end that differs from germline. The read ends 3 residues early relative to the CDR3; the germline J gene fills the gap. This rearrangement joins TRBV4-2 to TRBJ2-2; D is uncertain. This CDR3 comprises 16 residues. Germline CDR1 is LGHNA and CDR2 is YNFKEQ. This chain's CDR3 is CASSQDAADGTGELFF. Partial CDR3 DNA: TGCGCCAGCAGCCAAGATGCGGCAGATGGTACCGGGGAG.

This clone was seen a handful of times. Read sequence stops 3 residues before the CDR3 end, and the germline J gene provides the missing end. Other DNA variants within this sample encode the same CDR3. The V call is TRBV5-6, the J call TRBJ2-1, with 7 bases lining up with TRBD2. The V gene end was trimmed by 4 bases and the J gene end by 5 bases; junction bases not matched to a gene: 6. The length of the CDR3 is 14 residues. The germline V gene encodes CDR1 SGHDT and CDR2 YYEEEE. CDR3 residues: CASSPGLADNEQFF. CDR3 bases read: TGTGCCAGCAGCCCCGGGCTAGCGGACAATGAG.